These 20 T cell receptor beta chains originate from one sample sequenced in a study of CD8+ T cells in alopecia areata. RNA extraction and reverse transcription yielded cDNA as sequencing template. TCRdb's table, derived via immunoSEQ multiplex PCR, lists solely in-frame clones and lacks some. In the table there are hundreds of thousands of clones, 57% of which are singletons. The sample consisted of CD4+ T cells sorted from blood, taken at week 0. The receptor source for this set is a human donor with alopecia areata.

This clone was recorded a few times. The chain uses TRBV14 and TRBJ1-4; tentatively, D is TRBD1 (6 bases). Trimming took 1 base from V and 10 from J, leaving 13 bases between them. The CDR3 length is 14 residues. The germline CDR1 and CDR2 sequences are SGHDN and FVKESK. The CDR3 here is CASSQGYGGGKLFF. DNA of the CDR3: TGTGCCAGCAGCCAAGGCTACGGGGGCGGAAAACTGTTTTTT.

This clone was detected a few times. The chain joins TRBV15 to TRBJ2-1; unclear D gene. CDR3 size: 12 residues. In germline, CDR1 is LNHNV, CDR2 YYDKDF (reference sequence). V was clipped by 5 bases and J by 3 bases, with 5 bases between them. The CDR3 region has the DNA TGTGCCACCAGCGCCTTCTACAATGAGCAGTTCTTC. This translates into CATSAFYNEQFF.

The chain links TRBV11-2 to TRBJ2-4; no firm D call. V was pared by 1 base and J by 1 base, with 8 bases between. Germline assignment: CDR1 SGHAT and CDR2 FQNNGV. The CDR3 has 15 amino acids. CDR3 nucleotides: TGTGCCAGCAGCTTAGGGAACAACGCCAAAAACATTCAGTACTTC. Its protein product is CASSLGNNAKNIQYF.

This clone was counted between two and nine times. The chain combines TRBV9 with TRBJ1-3; 10 bases fit TRBD1. CDR3 size: 17 residues. J lost 4 bases, V lost 3 bases, and 10 bases had no gene match. The germline V gene encodes CDR1 SGDLS and CDR2 YYNGEE. The CDR3 coding sequence is TGTGCCAGCAGCGCCATGTTGACAGGGGGCAAGGGAAACACCATATATTTT. This translates into CASSAMLTGGKGNTIYF.

This rearrangement joins TRBV18 to TRBJ2-2; the D gene is possibly TRBD2 (5 bases). V lost 4 bases and J 2 bases, leaving 11 bases between the germline ends. This CDR3 region has 15 residues. Germline V gene data show CDR1 as KGHSH and CDR2 as LQKENI. In nucleotides, the CDR3 is TGTGCCAGCTCACGGTCGGGAAGTAACACCGGGGAGCTGTTTTTT. Translation gives CASSRSGSNTGELFF.

J is TRBJ1-1 and V is TRBV7-9; 8 bases line up with TRBD1. The V gene end was trimmed by 5 bases and the J gene end by 1 base; junction bases not matched to a gene: 6. The CDR3 has 15 amino acids. CDR1 and CDR2 (germline): SEHNR, FQNEAQ (reference sequence). Here the CDR3 DNA reads TGTGCCAGCAGCCCTCCGGACAGGGCGAACACTGAAGCTTTCTTT. As protein: CASSPPDRANTEAFF.

A word on this clone: The same CDR3 can be traced to other DNA sequences in this sample. This CDR3 is CSVGAGSYEQYF. For the CDR3, the DNA is TGCAGCGTTGGCGCCGGATCCTACGAGCAGTACTTC. The rearrangement links TRBV29-1 to TRBJ2-7; no clear D. Germline V CDR1 and CDR2: SQVTM, ANQGSEA. CDR3 length: 12 residues. With 4 bases removed from V and 1 base from J, the gap between germline ends came to 8 bases.

J is TRBJ2-4 and V is TRBV29-1; D tentatively reads TRBD1 or TRBD2 (5 bases each). This CDR3 comprises 13 residues. Trimming took off 4 bases at V and 5 bases at J, with 12 bases between the two ends. Germline CDR1 reads SQVTM; CDR2 reads ANQGSEA. The CDR3 sequence: CSVVAGTQNIQYF. The CDR3 DNA follows: TGCAGCGTTGTGGCAGGGACCCAAAACATTCAGTACTTC.

The chain joins TRBV6-5 to TRBJ2-7; D perhaps matches TRBD1 (6 bases). The CDR3 consists of 15 residues. Per the germline V gene, CDR1 is MNHEY and CDR2 is SVGAGI. V was pared by 6 bases and J by 2 bases, with 17 bases between. The CDR3 nucleotides read TGTGCCAGCAGAGTAGCCGGACAGCGAACCTACGAGCAGTACTTC. This codes for CASRVAGQRTYEQYF.

This clone was counted a few times. Here the CDR3 reads CASSLRTVGGAFF. The CDR3 DNA sequence: TGTGCCAGCAGCTTGAGGACGGTTGGAGGAGCTTTCTTT. V gene TRBV7-8 combines with J gene TRBJ1-1; no firm D call. The CDR3 is made up of 13 amino acids. V gave up 3 bases and J gave up 10 bases, with 15 bases separating them. Germline V gene lookup returns CDR1 SGHVS and CDR2 FQNEAQ. Complete variable domain (other parts from reference TRBV7-8 and TRBJ1-1): GAGVSQSPRYKVAKRGQDVALRCDPISGHVSLFWYQQALGQGPEFLTYFQNEAQLDKSGLPSDRFFAERPEGSVSTLKIQRTQQEDSAVYLCASSLRTVGGAFFGQGTRLTVV.

This chain uses TRBV29-1 with TRBJ2-4; TRBD2 matches at 7 bases. The V and J ends lost 3 bases and 2 bases, in that order; junction bases with no gene match: 4. This CDR3 has 14 residues. The germline CDR1 and CDR2 sequences are SQVTM and ANQGSEA. CDR3 nucleotides: TGCAGCGTTGATGGGGGAGGGACCAAAAACATTCAGTACTTC. Its translation: CSVDGGGTKNIQYF.

This chain connects TRBV7-2 to TRBJ2-1, with D hard to call. The germline V and J ends were trimmed by 2 bases and 4 bases, with 6 bases remaining between them. The CDR3 loop spans 13 amino acids. CDR1 SGHTA and CDR2 FQGNSA come from the germline V gene. The CDR3 DNA sequence: TGTGCCAGCAGCTTAAGCGCGTACAATGAGCAGTTCTTC. The encoded protein is CASSLSAYNEQFF.

This chain connects TRBV7-9 to TRBJ2-3, with a possible D match to TRBD2 (5 bases). Germline V gene lookup returns CDR1 SEHNR and CDR2 FQNEAQ (reference sequence). The CDR3 runs 11 residues. V was cut by 4 bases and J by 9 bases, with 8 bases left in between. CDR3 in DNA: TGTGCCAGCAGCTCGGGCGGGACGCAGTATTTT. Protein: CASSSGGTQYF.

The chain joins TRBV19 to TRBJ1-2, with D perhaps TRBD1 (5 bases). The V gene lost 3 bases and the J gene lost 3 bases, with 5 bases spanning the gap. The CDR3 length is 12 residues. The V gene's germline CDR1 is LNHDA and CDR2 SQIVND (reference sequence). The CDR3 here is CASSIRDYGYTF. In DNA, the CDR3 is TGTGCCAGTAGTATCAGGGACTATGGCTACACCTTC.

This clone was recorded a few times. The V call is TRBV2, the J call TRBJ2-7, with TRBD1 matching over 7 bases. Germline V lookup: CDR1 SNHLY, CDR2 FYNNEI. V shed 5 bases and J 7 bases; nucleotides not matched to a gene: 8. The CDR3 loop spans 13 amino acids. The CDR3 loop is CASSNGQVTEQYF. DNA of the CDR3: TGTGCCAGCAGTAATGGACAGGTCACGGAGCAGTACTTC. Full variable domain (missing parts from reference TRBV2 and TRBJ2-7): EPEVTQTPSHQVTQMGQEVILRCVPISNHLYFYWYRQILGQKVEFLVSFYNNEISEKSEIFDDQFSVERPDGSNFTLKIRSTKLEDSAMYFCASSNGQVTEQYFGPGTRLTVT.

The V and J genes are TRBV30 and TRBJ1-1; D is undetermined. Germline CDR1 reads GTSNPN; CDR2 reads SVGIG (reference sequence). The CDR3 runs to 12 residues. Trimming cost V 6 bases and J 2 bases, with 10 bases left between them. The CDR3 DNA sequence: TGTGCCTGCGCCCCCCGAAACACTGAAGCTTTCTTT. Translation gives CACAPRNTEAFF.

The rearrangement uses TRBV9 and TRBJ1-2, with D hard to call. V lost 2 bases and J 4 bases, leaving 9 bases between the germline ends. Germline CDR1 SGDLS, CDR2 YYNGEE. The length of the CDR3 is 13 residues. The CDR3 nucleotides read TGTGCCAGCAGCGTTGCACAGATCTATGGCTACACCTTC. As protein: CASSVAQIYGYTF.

This rearrangement joins TRBV18 to TRBJ2-7, with a tentative D call TRBD2 (6 bases). The length of the CDR3 is 13 residues. V lost 6 bases, J lost 3 bases, and 12 bases lay in between. Germline V lookup: CDR1 KGHSH, CDR2 LQKENI. The CDR3 protein is CASSPRGIYEQYF. The CDR3 DNA reads TGTGCCAGCTCCCCCCGGGGGATCTACGAGCAGTACTTC.

This chain joins TRBV6-6 and TRBJ1-3; tentatively, D is TRBD1 (6 bases). CDR1 MNHNY and CDR2 SVGAGI come from the germline V gene (reference sequence). V was cut by 0 bases and J by 10 bases, with 10 bases left in between. This CDR3 comprises 13 residues. CDR3 sequence: CASSYSTGGTIYF. CDR3 bases: TGTGCCAGCAGTTACTCGACAGGTGGTACCATATATTTT.

This sequence joins TRBV5-1 and TRBJ1-2; the D gene is possibly TRBD1 (6 bases). CDR1 SGHRS and CDR2 YFSETQ come from the germline V gene. V lost 4 bases and J 8 bases, leaving 15 bases between the germline ends. The CDR3 totals 13 residues. The CDR3, as DNA: TGCGCCAGCAGCAGGACAGACAGCGGAGGCTACACCTTC. It encodes CASSRTDSGGYTF.